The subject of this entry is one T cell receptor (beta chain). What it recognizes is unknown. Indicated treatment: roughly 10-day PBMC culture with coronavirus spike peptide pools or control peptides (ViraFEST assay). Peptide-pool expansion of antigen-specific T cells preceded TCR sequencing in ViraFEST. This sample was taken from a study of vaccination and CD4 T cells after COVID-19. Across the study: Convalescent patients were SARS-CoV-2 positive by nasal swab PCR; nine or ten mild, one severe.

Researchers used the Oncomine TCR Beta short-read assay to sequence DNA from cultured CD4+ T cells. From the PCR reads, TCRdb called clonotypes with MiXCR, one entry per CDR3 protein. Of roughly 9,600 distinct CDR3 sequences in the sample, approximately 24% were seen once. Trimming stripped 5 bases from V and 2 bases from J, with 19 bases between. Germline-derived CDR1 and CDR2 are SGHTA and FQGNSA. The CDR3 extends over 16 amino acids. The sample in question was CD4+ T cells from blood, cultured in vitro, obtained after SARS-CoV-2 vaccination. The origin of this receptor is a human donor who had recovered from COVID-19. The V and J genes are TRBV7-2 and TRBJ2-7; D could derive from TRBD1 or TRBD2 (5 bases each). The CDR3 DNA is TGTGCCAGCAGCCTAGGGGTGGCTAGCCAGACCTACGAGCAGTACTTC. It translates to CASSLGVASQTYEQYF.